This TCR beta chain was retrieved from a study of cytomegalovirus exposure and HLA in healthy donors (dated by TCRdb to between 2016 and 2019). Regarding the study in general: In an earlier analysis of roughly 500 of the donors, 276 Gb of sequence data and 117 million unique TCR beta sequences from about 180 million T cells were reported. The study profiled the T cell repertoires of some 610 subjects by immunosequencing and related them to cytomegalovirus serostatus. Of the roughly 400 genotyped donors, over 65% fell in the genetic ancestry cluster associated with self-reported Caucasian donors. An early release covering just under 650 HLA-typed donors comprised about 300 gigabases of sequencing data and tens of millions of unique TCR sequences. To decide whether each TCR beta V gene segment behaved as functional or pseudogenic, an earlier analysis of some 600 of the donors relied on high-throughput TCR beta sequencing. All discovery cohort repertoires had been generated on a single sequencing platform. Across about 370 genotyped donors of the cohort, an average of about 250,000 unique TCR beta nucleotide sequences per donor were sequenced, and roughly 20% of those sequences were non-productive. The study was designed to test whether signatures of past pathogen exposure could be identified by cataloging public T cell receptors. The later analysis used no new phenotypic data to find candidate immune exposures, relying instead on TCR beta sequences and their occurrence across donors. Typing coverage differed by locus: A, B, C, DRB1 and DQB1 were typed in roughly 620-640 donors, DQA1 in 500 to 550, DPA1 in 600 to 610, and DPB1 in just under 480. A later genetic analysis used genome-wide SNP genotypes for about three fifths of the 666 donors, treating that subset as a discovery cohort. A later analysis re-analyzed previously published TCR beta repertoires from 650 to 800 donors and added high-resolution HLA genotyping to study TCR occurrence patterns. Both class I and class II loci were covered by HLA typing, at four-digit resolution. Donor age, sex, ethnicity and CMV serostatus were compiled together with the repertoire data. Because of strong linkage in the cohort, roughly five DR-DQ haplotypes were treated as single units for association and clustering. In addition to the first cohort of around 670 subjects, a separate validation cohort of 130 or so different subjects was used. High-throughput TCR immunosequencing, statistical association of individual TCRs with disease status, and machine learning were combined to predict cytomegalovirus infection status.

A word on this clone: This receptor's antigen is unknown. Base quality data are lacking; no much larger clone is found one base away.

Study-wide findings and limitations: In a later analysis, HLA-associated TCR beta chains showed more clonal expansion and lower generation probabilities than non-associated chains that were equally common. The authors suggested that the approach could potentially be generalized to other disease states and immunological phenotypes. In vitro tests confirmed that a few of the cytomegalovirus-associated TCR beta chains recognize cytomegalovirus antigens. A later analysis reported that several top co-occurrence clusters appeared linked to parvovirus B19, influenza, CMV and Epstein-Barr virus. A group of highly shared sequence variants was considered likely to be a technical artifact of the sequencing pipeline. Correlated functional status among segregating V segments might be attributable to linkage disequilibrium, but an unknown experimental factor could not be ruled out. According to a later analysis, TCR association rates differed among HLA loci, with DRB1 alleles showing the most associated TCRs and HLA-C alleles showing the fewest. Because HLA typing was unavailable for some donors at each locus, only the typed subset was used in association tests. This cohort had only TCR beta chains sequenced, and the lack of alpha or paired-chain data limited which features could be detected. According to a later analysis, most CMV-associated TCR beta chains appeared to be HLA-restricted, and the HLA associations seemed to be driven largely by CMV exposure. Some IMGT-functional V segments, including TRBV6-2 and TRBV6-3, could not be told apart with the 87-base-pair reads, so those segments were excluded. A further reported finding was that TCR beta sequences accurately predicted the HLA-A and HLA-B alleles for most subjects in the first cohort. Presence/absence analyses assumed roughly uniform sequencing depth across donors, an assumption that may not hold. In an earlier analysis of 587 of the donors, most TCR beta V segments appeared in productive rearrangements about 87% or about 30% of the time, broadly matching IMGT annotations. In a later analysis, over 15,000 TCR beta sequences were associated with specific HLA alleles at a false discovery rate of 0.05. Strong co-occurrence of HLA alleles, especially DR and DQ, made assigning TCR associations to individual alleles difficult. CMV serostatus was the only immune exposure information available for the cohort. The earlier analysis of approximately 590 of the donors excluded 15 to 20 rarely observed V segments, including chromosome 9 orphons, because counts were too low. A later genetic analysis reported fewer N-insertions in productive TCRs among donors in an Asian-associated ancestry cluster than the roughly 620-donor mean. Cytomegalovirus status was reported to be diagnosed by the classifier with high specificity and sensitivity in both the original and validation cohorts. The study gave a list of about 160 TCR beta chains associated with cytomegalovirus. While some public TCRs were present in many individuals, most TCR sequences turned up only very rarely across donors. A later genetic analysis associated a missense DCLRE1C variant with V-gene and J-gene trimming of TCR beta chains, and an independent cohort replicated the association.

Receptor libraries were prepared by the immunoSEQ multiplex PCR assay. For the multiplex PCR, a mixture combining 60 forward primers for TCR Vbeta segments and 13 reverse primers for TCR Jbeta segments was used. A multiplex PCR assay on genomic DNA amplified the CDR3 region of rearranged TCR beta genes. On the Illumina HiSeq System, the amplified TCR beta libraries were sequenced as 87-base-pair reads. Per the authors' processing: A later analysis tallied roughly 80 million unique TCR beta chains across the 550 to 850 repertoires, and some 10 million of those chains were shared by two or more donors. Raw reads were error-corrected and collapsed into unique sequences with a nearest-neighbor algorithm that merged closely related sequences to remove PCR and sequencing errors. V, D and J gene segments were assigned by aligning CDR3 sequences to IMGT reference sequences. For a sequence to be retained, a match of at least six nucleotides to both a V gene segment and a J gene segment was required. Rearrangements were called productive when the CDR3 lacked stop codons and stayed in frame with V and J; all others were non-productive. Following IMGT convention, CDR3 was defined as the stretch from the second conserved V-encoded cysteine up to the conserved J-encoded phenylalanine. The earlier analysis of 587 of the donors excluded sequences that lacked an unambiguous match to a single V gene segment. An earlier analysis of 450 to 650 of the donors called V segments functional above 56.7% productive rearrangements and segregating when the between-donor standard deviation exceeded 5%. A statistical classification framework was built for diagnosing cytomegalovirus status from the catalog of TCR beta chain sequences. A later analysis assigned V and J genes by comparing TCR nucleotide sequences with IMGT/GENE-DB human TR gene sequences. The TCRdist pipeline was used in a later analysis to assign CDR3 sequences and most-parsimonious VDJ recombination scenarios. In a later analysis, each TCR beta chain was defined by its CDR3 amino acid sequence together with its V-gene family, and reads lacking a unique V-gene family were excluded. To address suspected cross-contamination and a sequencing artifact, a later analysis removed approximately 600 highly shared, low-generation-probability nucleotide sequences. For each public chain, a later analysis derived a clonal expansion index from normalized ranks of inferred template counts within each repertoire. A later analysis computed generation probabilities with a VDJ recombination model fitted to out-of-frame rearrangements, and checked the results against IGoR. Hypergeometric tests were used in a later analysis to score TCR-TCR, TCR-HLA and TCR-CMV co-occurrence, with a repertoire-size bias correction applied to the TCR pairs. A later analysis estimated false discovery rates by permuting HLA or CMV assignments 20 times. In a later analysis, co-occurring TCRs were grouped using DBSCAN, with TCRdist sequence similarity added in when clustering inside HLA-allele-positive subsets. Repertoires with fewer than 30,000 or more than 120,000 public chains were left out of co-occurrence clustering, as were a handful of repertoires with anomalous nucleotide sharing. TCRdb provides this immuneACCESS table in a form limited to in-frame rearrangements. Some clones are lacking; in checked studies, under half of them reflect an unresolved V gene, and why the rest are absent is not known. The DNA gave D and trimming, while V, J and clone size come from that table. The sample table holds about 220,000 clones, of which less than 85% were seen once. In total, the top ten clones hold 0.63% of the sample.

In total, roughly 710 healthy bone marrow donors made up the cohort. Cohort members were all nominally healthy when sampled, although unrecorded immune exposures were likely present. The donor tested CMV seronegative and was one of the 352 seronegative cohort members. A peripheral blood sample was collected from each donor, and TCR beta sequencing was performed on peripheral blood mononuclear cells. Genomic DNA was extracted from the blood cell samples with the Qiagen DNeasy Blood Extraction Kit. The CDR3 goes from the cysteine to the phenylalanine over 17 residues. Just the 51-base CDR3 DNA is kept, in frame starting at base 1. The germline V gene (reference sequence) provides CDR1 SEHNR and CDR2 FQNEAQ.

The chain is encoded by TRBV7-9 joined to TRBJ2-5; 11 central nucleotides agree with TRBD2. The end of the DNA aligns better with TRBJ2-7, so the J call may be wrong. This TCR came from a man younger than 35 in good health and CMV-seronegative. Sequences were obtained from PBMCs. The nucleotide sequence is TGTGCCAGCAGCCCGACTAGCGGGAACTCTCTGGACTACGAGCAGTACTTC. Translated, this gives CASSPTSGNSLDYEQYF.